This is a list of T cell receptor beta chains from one sample in a study of cytomegalovirus exposure and HLA in healthy donors. Data came from immunoSEQ multiplex PCR; TCRdb stores just in-frame clones and leaves some out. The repertoire holds over 150,000 clones, with approximately 80% as singletons. Sequences were obtained from PBMCs. The receptors here all came from a man aged 50 to 59 in good health and CMV-seropositive. Both conserved end residues are part of each CDR3. A D gene is named only where the DNA matches it firmly. The size field is filled for only some rows; it gives once, few, many or a size class.

j_call	clone_size	d_call	v_call	cdr3_aa	cdr3_nt
TRBJ2-1	.	.	TRBV12-2	CASRSLAGGSYNEQFF	TGTGCAAGTCGCTCGTTAGCGGGAGGGTCGTACAATGAGCAGTTCTTC
TRBJ2-1	.	TRBD1	TRBV15	CATSEGTATNNEQFF	TGTGCCACCAGCGAAGGGACAGCTACCAACAATGAGCAGTTCTTC
TRBJ1-1	.	.	TRBV5-6	CASSRRGNTEAFF	TGTGCCAGCAGCCGAAGGGGGAACACTGAAGCTTTCTTT
TRBJ2-1	.	TRBD1	TRBV6-6	CASSYSGQGVYNEQFF	TGTGCCAGCAGTTACTCGGGACAGGGGGTTTACAATGAGCAGTTCTTC
TRBJ2-7	.	.	TRBV6-5	CASSEQGFSYEQYF	TGTGCCAGCAGTGAACAGGGCTTCTCCTACGAGCAGTACTTC
TRBJ2-7	.	TRBD2	TRBV5-5	CASSLRTSGASEQYF	TGTGCCAGCAGCTTGAGGACTAGCGGGGCGAGCGAGCAGTACTTC
TRBJ1-3	.	.	TRBV5-1	CASSLITGPSNTIYF	TGCGCCAGCAGCTTAATAACAGGGCCTTCAAACACCATATATTTT
TRBJ1-1	.	.	TRBV2	CASSTQGVRSTEAFF	TGTGCCAGCAGTACACAGGGAGTCAGGAGCACTGAAGCTTTCTTT
TRBJ1-5	.	.	TRBV28	CGTDDSWGNQPQHF	TGTGGAACCGACGACTCCTGGGGCAATCAGCCCCAGCATTTT
TRBJ1-3	few	TRBD1	TRBV9	CASSAHPWTGDSGNTIYF	TGTGCCAGCAGCGCTCACCCCTGGACAGGAGACTCTGGAAACACCATATATTTT
TRBJ2-1	.	TRBD2	TRBV11-2	CASSLVLAGAHEQFF	TGTGCCAGCAGCTTAGTGCTAGCGGGAGCCCATGAGCAGTTCTTC
TRBJ2-1	.	TRBD2	TRBV7-9	CASSLVRRGGKNEQFF	TGTGCCAGCAGCTTAGTTAGGCGGGGGGGCAAAAATGAGCAGTTCTTC
TRBJ1-1	.	.	TRBV30	CAWNEQPNTEAFF	TGTGCCTGGAACGAACAACCAAACACTGAAGCTTTCTTT
TRBJ1-3	.	.	TRBV9	CASSLLGGNSGNTIYF	TGTGCCAGCTCCCTCTTGGGGGGAAACTCTGGAAACACCATATATTTT
TRBJ2-3	.	TRBD2	TRBV7-9	CASSPHAGGRGTDTQYF	TGTGCCAGCAGCCCCCATGCGGGAGGGAGGGGCACAGATACGCAGTATTTT
TRBJ2-7	.	TRBD1	TRBV4-3	CASSQDVGTGGYEQYF	TGCGCCAGCAGCCAAGATGTGGGGACAGGGGGCTACGAGCAGTACTTC
TRBJ2-7	once	TRBD2	TRBV27	CASSLIAGEAYEQYF	TGTGCCAGCAGTTTAATAGCGGGAGAAGCCTACGAGCAGTACTTC
TRBJ1-4	.	TRBD1	TRBV2	CASSPQIDRASGKLFF	TGTGCCAGCAGTCCCCAAATTGACAGGGCGTCCGGAAAACTGTTTTTT
TRBJ2-7	.	TRBD2	TRBV27	CASSPRLAGGPFYEQYF	TGTGCCAGCAGTCCGAGACTAGCGGGAGGGCCATTCTACGAGCAGTACTTC
TRBJ1-5	.	TRBD1	TRBV10-1	CASSNPWTGGKTNQPQHF	TGCGCCAGCAGTAACCCATGGACAGGGGGAAAGACCAATCAGCCCCAGCATTTT
TRBJ2-7	.	.	TRBV11-2	CASSLSVTTTYEQYF	TGTGCCAGCAGCCTAAGTGTCACGACTACCTACGAGCAGTACTTC
TRBJ2-3	.	TRBD1	TRBV13	CASSFGPGGISTDTQYF	TGTGCCAGCAGCTTTGGACCAGGGGGAATAAGCACAGATACGCAGTATTTT
TRBJ2-1	.	.	TRBV18	CASSPPGAGDEQFF	TGTGCCAGCTCACCACCGGGCGCTGGCGATGAGCAGTTCTTC
TRBJ2-1	few	.	TRBV5-6	CASSFWDSYNEQFF	TGTGCCAGCAGCTTTTGGGACTCTTACAATGAGCAGTTCTTC
TRBJ1-5	.	.	TRBV10-3	CAITRDYSNQPQHF	TGTGCCATCACTCGGGACTATAGCAATCAGCCCCAGCATTTT
TRBJ1-1	.	.	TRBV6-5	CASSEYSGNTEAFF	TGTGCCAGCAGTGAATACTCGGGGAACACTGAAGCTTTCTTT
TRBJ2-3	.	.	TRBV28	CASSPPSTDTQYF	TGTGCCAGCAGTCCCCCAAGCACAGATACGCAGTATTTT
TRBJ1-1	.	TRBD1	TRBV6-4	CASSAQIGTGEAFF	TGTGCCAGCAGTGCCCAAATTGGGACAGGTGAAGCTTTCTTT
TRBJ1-2	once	TRBD1	TRBV25-1	CASSGTGLSGYTF	TGTGCCAGCAGTGGGACAGGGTTGAGTGGCTACACCTTC
TRBJ2-3	.	TRBD1	TRBV18	CASSLRGQGTDTQYF	TGTGCCAGCTCACTCAGGGGGCAAGGCACAGATACGCAGTATTTT
TRBJ1-2	.	.	TRBV9	CASSVGERWGYTF	TGTGCCAGCAGCGTAGGGGAGAGGTGGGGCTACACCTTC
TRBJ2-1	.	.	TRBV2	CASQGLAGNEQFF	TGTGCCAGCCAAGGGCTGGCGGGCAATGAGCAGTTCTTC
TRBJ2-7	.	.	TRBV19	CASSMGQGSYEQYF	TGTGCCAGTAGTATGGGGCAGGGGTCCTACGAGCAGTACTTC
TRBJ2-5	.	TRBD1	TRBV6-5	CASSYSKTGEGTQYF	TGTGCCAGCAGTTACTCGAAGACAGGGGAAGGGACCCAGTACTTC
TRBJ2-6	.	.	TRBV15	CATSSTGAGANGLTF	TGTGCCACCAGCAGCACAGGTGCGGGGGCCAACGGCCTGACTTTC
TRBJ2-7	.	TRBD2	TRBV9	CASSAGLAGGQYF	TGTGCCAGCAGCGCCGGACTAGCGGGAGGGCAGTACTTC
TRBJ2-1	.	TRBD1	TRBV5-4	CASSLATGGLRNEQFF	TGTGCCAGCAGCTTGGCAACAGGGGGTCTTCGCAATGAGCAGTTCTTC
TRBJ1-4	.	TRBD1	TRBV28	CASSSGTATNEKLFF	TGTGCCAGCAGTTCCGGGACAGCAACTAATGAAAAACTGTTTTTT
TRBJ1-1	.	.	TRBV6-5	CASSYGDSGTEAFF	TGTGCCAGCAGTTACGGAGATAGCGGCACTGAAGCTTTCTTT
TRBJ1-6	.	.	TRBV4-3	CASSQVEDSPLHF	TGCGCCAGCAGCCAAGTAGAGGATTCACCCCTCCACTTT
TRBJ2-2	.	TRBD1	TRBV28	CASSHRDRGSGELFF	TGTGCCAGCAGTCACCGGGACAGGGGTAGTGGGGAGCTGTTTTTT
TRBJ2-7	.	.	TRBV28	CASSQPHRDYEQYF	TGTGCCAGCAGCCAGCCCCACAGGGACTACGAGCAGTACTTC
TRBJ2-1	.	TRBD2	TRBV7-2	CASSPFTSGSRYEQFF	TGTGCCAGCAGCCCCTTCACTAGCGGGAGTCGCTATGAGCAGTTCTTC